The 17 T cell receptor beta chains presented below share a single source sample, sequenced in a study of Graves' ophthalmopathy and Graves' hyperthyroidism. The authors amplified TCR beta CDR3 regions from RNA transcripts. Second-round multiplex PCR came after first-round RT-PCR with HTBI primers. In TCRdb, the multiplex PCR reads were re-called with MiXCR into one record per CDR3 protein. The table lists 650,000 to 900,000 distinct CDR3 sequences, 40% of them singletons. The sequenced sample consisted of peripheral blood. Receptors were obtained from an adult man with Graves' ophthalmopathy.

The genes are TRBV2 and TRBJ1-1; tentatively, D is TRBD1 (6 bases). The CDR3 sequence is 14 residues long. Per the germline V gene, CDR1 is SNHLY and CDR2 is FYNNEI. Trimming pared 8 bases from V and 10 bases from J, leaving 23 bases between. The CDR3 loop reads CASAAGLTRGGAFF. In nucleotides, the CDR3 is TGTGCCAGCGCGGCGGGGCTAACTAGGGGGGGAGCTTTCTTT.

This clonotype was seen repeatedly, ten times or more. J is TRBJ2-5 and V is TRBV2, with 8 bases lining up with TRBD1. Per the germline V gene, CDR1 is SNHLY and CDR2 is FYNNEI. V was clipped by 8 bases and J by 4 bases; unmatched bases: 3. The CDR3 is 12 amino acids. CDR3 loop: CASAGQGETQYF. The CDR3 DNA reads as TGTGCCAGCGCCGGACAGGGAGAGACCCAGTACTTC.

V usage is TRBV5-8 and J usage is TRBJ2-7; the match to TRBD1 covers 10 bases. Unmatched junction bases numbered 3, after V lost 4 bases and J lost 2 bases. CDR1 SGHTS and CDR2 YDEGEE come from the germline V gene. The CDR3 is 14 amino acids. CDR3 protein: CASSDGQGAYEQYF. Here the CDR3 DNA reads TGTGCCAGCAGCGACGGACAGGGGGCCTACGAGCAGTACTTC.

CDR3 residues: CASSEYQDYGYTF. In DNA form, the CDR3 reads TGTGCCAGTAGTGAATATCAGGACTATGGCTACACCTTC. This chain joins TRBV19 and TRBJ1-2, with D unresolved. Trimming left V 5 bases short and J 3 bases short, with 10 bases between. Germline loops: CDR1 LNHDA, CDR2 SQIVND (reference sequence). The CDR3 is 13 amino acids.

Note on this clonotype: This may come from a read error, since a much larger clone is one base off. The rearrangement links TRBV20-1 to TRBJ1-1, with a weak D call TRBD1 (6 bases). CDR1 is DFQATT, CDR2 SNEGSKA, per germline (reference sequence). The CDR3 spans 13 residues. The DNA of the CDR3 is TGCAGTGCTAGCCCACTACGGGACACTGAAGCTTCCTTT. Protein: CSASPLRDTEASF.

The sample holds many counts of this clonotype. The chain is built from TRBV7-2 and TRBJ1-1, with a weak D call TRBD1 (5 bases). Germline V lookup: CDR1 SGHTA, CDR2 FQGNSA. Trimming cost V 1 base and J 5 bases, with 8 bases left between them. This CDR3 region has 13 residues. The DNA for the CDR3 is TGTGCCAGCAGCTTAGTTTCAGGGACTGAAGCTTTCTTT. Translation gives CASSLVSGTEAFF.

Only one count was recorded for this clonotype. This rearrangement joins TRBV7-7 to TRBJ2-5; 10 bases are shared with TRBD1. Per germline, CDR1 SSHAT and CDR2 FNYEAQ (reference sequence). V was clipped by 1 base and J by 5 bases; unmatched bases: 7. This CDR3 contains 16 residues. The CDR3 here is CASSLGPGQGTETQYF. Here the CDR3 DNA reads TGTGCCAGCAGCTTAGGCCCGGGACAGGGGACGGAGACCCAGTACTTC.

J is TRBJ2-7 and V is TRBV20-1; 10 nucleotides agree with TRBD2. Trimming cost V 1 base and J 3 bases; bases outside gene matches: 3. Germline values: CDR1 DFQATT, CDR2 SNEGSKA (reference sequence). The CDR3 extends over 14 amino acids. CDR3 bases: TGCAGTGCTAGAGCTAGCGGGAGTTTCTACGAGCAGTACTTC. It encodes CSARASGSFYEQYF.

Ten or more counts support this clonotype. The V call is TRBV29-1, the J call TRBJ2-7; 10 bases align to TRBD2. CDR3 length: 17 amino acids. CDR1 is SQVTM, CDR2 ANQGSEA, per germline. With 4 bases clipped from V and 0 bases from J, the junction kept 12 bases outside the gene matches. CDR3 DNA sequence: TGCAGCGTTGGGCGGCTAGCGGGAGCCCTAAGCTCCTACGAGCAGTACTTC. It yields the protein CSVGRLAGALSSYEQYF.

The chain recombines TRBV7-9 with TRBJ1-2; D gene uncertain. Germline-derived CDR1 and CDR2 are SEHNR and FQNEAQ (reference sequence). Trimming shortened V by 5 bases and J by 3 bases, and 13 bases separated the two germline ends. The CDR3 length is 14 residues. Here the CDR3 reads CASSQGNSHYGYTF. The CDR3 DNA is TGTGCCAGCAGCCAAGGCAACAGCCACTATGGCTACACCTTC.

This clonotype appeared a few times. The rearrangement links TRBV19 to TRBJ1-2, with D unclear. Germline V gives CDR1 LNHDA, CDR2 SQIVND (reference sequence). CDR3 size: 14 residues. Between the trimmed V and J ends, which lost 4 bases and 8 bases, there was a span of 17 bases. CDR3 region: CASSKRRHSGGYTF. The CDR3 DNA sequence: TGTGCCAGTAGTAAACGCAGACACTCAGGCGGCTACACCTTC. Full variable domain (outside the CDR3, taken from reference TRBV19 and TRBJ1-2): DGGITQSPKYLFRKEGQNVTLSCEQNLNHDAMYWYRQDPGQGLRLIYYSQIVNDFQKGDIAEGYSVSREKKESFPLTVTSAQKNPTAFYLCASSKRRHSGGYTFGSGTRLTVV.

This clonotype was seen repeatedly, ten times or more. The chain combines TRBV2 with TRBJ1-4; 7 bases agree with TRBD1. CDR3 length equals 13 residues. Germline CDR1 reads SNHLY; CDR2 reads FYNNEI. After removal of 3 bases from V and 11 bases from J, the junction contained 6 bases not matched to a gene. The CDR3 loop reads CASSENRGNKLFF. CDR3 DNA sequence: TGTGCCAGCAGTGAGAACAGGGGAAATAAACTGTTTTTT.

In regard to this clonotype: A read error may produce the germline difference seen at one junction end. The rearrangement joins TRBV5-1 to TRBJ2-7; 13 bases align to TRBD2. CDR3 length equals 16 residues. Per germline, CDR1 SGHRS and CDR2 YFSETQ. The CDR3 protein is CASSLGTSGAPYEQYF. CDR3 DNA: TGTGCCAGCAGCTTGGGGACTAGCGGGGCCCCCTACGAGCAGTACTTC.

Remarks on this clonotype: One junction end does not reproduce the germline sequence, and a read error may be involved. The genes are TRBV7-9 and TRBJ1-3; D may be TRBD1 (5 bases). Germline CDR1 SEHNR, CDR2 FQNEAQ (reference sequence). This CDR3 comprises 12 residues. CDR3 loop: CASRPPGTRGNF. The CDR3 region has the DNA TGTGCCAGCAGACCTCCGGGGACCCGGGGGAATTTT.

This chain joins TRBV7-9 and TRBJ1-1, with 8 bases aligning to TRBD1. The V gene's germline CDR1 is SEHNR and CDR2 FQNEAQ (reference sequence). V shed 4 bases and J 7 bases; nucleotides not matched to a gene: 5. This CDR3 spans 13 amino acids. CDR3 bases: TGTGCCAGCAGCTCGACAGGGGCTGGTGAAGCTTTCTTT. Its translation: CASSSTGAGEAFF.

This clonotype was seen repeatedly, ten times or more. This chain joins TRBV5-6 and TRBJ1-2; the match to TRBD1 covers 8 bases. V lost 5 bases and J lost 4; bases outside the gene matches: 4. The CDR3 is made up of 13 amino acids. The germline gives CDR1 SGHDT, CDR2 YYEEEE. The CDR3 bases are TGTGCCAGCAGTCGGGACAGGTCCTATGGCTACACCTTC. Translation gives CASSRDRSYGYTF.

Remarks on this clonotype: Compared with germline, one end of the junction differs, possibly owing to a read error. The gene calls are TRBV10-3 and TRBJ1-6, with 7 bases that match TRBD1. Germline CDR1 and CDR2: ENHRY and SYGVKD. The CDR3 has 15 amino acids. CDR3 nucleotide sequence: TGTGCCAGCAGTTACCGTGGGACAGTGGATTCACCCCTCCACTTT. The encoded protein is CASSYRGTVDSPLHF.